A single count supports the clone carrying this T cell receptor beta chain. Here immunoSEQ multiplex PCR was the method, and the copy in TCRdb shows in-frame clones only, minus some. This table holds some 94,000 clones, roughly 90% found once. The entry originates in a study of T cell changes during pregnancy in multiple sclerosis. Germline CDR1 is LGHNA and CDR2 is YSLEER. V lost 0 bases and J 0 bases, leaving 14 bases between the germline ends. The length of the CDR3 is 17 residues. This chain links TRBV4-3 with TRBJ1-2; D possibly corresponds to TRBD1 (6 bases). Source: peripheral blood, taken in the first trimester of pregnancy. This TCR was recovered from a female donor in good health, enrolled as a control in a pregnancy study. CDR3 residues: CASSQDRGATTNYGYTF. For the CDR3, the DNA is TGCGCCAGCAGCCAAGATCGGGGGGCGACTACTAACTATGGCTACACCTTC.